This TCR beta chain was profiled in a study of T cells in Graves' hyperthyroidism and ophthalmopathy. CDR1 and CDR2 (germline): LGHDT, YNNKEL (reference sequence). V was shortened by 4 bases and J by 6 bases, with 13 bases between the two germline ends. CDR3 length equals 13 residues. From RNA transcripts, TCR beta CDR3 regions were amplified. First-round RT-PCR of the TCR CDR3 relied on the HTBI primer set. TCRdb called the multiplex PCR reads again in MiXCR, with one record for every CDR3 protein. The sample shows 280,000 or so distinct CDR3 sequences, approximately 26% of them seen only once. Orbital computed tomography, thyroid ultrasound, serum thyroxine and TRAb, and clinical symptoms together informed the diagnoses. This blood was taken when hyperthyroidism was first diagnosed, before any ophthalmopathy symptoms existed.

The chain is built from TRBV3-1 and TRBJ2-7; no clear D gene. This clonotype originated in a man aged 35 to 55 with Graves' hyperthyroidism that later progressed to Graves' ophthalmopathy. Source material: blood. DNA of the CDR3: TGTGCCAGCAGCCCAACCGCGAGACTCGAGCAGTACTTC. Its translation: CASSPTARLEQYF.